This T cell receptor (beta chain) was sequenced for a study of blood T cell repertoires in COVID-19. Background on the study: Some COVID-19 samples were acute and others convalescent; all came from the United States, Italy and Spain.

Participant-reported clinical history was the basis for cohort assignment. Recovered status applied to Cohort 3 donors who had two consecutive negative PCRs. It also applied to those with clearance or with symptom resolution. CDR1 LNHDA and CDR2 SQIVND come from the germline V gene (reference sequence). Trimming pared 3 bases from V and 10 bases from J, leaving 10 bases between. CDR3 length: 13 amino acids. TCRdb's table, derived via immunoSEQ multiplex PCR, lists solely in-frame clones and lacks some. The sample has 200,000 to 250,000 clones, 87% seen once; the top ten hold approximately 11%. Sequenced input: PBMCs or T cells enriched from blood (not recorded which). The TCR sequence derives from a man under 40 who had recovered from COVID-19. The chain has TRBV19 and TRBJ1-6, with unresolved D. CDR3 amino acids: CASSIYPGSPLHF. CDR3 in DNA: TGTGCCAGTAGTATTTACCCGGGGTCACCCCTCCACTTT.